The next 5 T cell receptor beta chains were all read from a single sample in a study of T cells expressing NK-cell markers. TCRdb re-called the 5' RACE reads, yielding one record per CDR3 amino acid sequence without DNA. This sample contains over 13,000 distinct CDR3 sequences. The specimen was blood T cells: a sorted CD56 or NKG2C T cell subset, CD4+ or CD8+ T cells, or bulk PBMC T cells (not recorded which). The receptors were gathered from a man between 18 and 69 years old in good health.

This CDR3 reads CASSETGAHREAFF. This chain uses TRBV12-3 or TRBV12-4 with TRBJ1-1; TCRdb selects TRBD1, and the lack of DNA leaves this call unchecked. The CDR3 is 14 residues long.

V and J are TRBV20-1 and TRBJ1-6; TCRdb names TRBD1, which stays unverified in the absence of DNA. CDR3 size: 16 residues. Looked up from germline, CDR1 is DFQATT and CDR2 is SNEGSKA (reference sequence). CDR3 protein: CSAVSVQAVYNSPLHF.

The chain is built from TRBV12-3 or TRBV12-4 and TRBJ2-1; TCRdb lists TRBD1, though no DNA is available to test this call. The CDR3 spans 15 residues. Here the CDR3 reads CASSPRQGVYNEQFF.

This chain joins TRBV6-5 and TRBJ2-2. Germline V gives CDR1 MNHEY, CDR2 SVGAGI. This CDR3 has 14 residues. CDR3 loop: CASSYRVQTGELFF.

In terms of frequency, this clonotype is medium-sized. The rearrangement joins TRBV3-1 to TRBJ2-2; the TCRdb call, TRBD1, lacks DNA for checking. Germline values: CDR1 LGHDT, CDR2 YNNKEL (reference sequence). The CDR3 totals 16 residues. CDR3 protein: CASSRTGTGNTGELFF.